What follows are 21 T cell receptor beta chains derived from one specimen sequenced in a study of T cell responses to AZD1222 COVID-19 vaccine. Here immunoSEQ multiplex PCR was the method, and the copy in TCRdb shows in-frame clones only, minus some. Counted here are roughly 150,000 clones, 90% occurring once; the ten biggest clones make up more than 1.3%. The sequencing here drew on peripheral blood, taken 28 days after the second AZD1222 dose. These receptors were collected from an adult who received the AZD1222 COVID-19 vaccine.

The chain joins TRBV29-1 to TRBJ1-2; possibly TRBD1 for D (5 bases). The CDR3 runs to 12 residues. Per germline, CDR1 SQVTM and CDR2 ANQGSEA. With 7 bases removed from V and 8 bases from J, the gap between germline ends came to 17 bases. CDR3 sequence (DNA): TGCAGCGCCGGACGCCAGGGTTACGGCTACACCTTC. This translates into CSAGRQGYGYTF.

This clone was detected only once. The V and J genes are TRBV5-4 and TRBJ2-5, with D perhaps matching TRBD1 (6 bases). Between the trimmed V and J ends, which lost 2 bases and 5 bases, there was a span of 13 bases. This CDR3 spans 14 amino acids. The germline gives CDR1 SGHNT, CDR2 YYREEE (reference sequence). CDR3: CASSFLQGGETQYF. The CDR3 DNA reads as TGTGCCAGCAGCTTCCTACAGGGTGGTGAGACCCAGTACTTC.

The chain uses TRBV19 and TRBJ1-1; D gene uncertain. The germline CDR1 and CDR2 sequences are LNHDA and SQIVND (reference sequence). The ends were cut back, 1 base at V and 1 base at J, with 4 bases in the middle. This CDR3 has 13 residues. The CDR3: CASSIAQNTEAFF. In DNA form, the CDR3 reads TGTGCCAGTAGTATAGCACAGAACACTGAAGCTTTCTTT.

The V and J genes are TRBV2 and TRBJ2-1; 10 positions agree with TRBD2. The V gene's germline CDR1 is SNHLY and CDR2 FYNNEI. CDR3 length equals 13 residues. V was pared by 9 bases and J by 6 bases, with 5 bases of the junction left unmatched. The DNA of the CDR3 is TGTGCCAGTTTAATAGCGGGGGGCAATGAGCAGTTCTTC. It encodes CASLIAGGNEQFF.

CDR3 in amino acids: CASSESGTAKNIQYF. For the CDR3, the DNA is TGTGCCAGCAGTGAATCAGGGACAGCCAAAAACATTCAGTACTTC. The chain is built from TRBV25-1 and TRBJ2-4, with D tentatively TRBD1 or TRBD2 (5 bases each). From germline, CDR1 is MGHDK and CDR2 SYGVNS. The CDR3 totals 15 residues. V lost 1 base, J lost 0 bases, and 7 bases lay in between.

V is TRBV27 and J is TRBJ1-2; no definite D call. This CDR3 comprises 14 residues. Germline V gene lookup returns CDR1 MNHEY and CDR2 SMNVEV (reference sequence). Trimming cost V 7 bases and J 2 bases, with 14 bases left between them. The CDR3 spells CASTPGDSNYGYTF. In nucleotides, the CDR3 is TGTGCCAGCACCCCTGGAGACTCGAACTATGGCTACACCTTC.

This clone was seen only once. The chain uses TRBV10-1 and TRBJ1-4; the D gene is possibly TRBD1 (5 bases). V lost 3 bases and J lost 7, with 21 bases in between. Germline-derived CDR1 and CDR2 are WNHNN and SYGVQD (reference sequence). The CDR3 consists of 17 residues. This CDR3 reads CASSDARDGQGAEKLFF. The CDR3 DNA reads as TGCGCCAGCAGTGATGCCAGGGACGGACAAGGGGCTGAAAAACTGTTTTTT.

The chain joins TRBV5-6 to TRBJ1-5, with 8 nucleotides matching TRBD1. Germline CDR1 and CDR2: SGHDT and YYEEEE. The CDR3 has 15 residues. With V trimmed by 4 bases and J by 5 bases, 8 bases remained unmatched. The CDR3 bases are TGTGCCAGCAGCCAGGGACAGGTGCCTTATCAGCCCCAGCATTTT. Translated: CASSQGQVPYQPQHF.

V is TRBV7-2 and J is TRBJ2-1, with 8 bases matching TRBD2. Germline V gene sequence: CDR1 SGHTA, CDR2 FQGNSA. The CDR3 has 17 residues. V lost 0 bases to trimming and J lost 4 bases; unmatched junction nucleotides: 8. The CDR3 spells CASSLAYWRGAYNEQFF. DNA for the CDR3: TGTGCCAGCAGCTTAGCTTACTGGCGGGGGGCGTACAATGAGCAGTTCTTC. The variable domain in full, with the rest retrieved from reference TRBV7-2 and TRBJ2-1, is GAGVSQSPSNKVTEKGKDVELRCDPISGHTALYWYRQSLGQGLEFLIYFQGNSAPDKSGLPSDRFSAERTGGSVSTLTIQRTQQEDSAVYLCASSLAYWRGAYNEQFFGPGTRLTVL.

The rearrangement uses TRBV15 and TRBJ2-7, with D maybe TRBD2 (6 bases). The V and J ends lost 8 bases and 0 bases respectively, with 17 bases between them. Germline V gene lookup returns CDR1 LNHNV and CDR2 YYDKDF (reference sequence). CDR3 length: 15 residues. For the CDR3, the DNA is TGTGCCACCGCCCAGTGGGAGGACGGCTCCTACGAGCAGTACTTC. Translated: CATAQWEDGSYEQYF.

This chain joins TRBV6-1 and TRBJ2-7; 8 bases line up with TRBD1. J lost 1 base, V lost 8 bases, and 4 bases had no gene match. The CDR3 runs 13 residues. CDR1 MNHNS and CDR2 SASEGT come from the germline V gene. CDR3 residues: CASGRTGSYEQYF. DNA for the CDR3: TGTGCCAGCGGAAGGACAGGGTCCTACGAGCAGTACTTC.

This rearrangement joins TRBV5-1 to TRBJ2-7, with TRBD1 matching over 9 bases. With V trimmed by 4 bases and J by 3 bases, 5 bases remained unmatched. Germline lookup yields CDR1 SGHRS and CDR2 YFSETQ. This CDR3 contains 14 residues. The DNA of the CDR3 is TGCGCCAGCAGCGTTCCGGGACAGGGCTACGAGCAGTACTTC. Translation gives CASSVPGQGYEQYF.

This chain joins TRBV25-1 and TRBJ2-2, with 7 positions matching TRBD2. Germline loops: CDR1 MGHDK, CDR2 SYGVNS. V gave up 1 base and J gave up 8 bases; unmatched junction bases: 13. The CDR3 runs to 17 residues. The CDR3 loop reads CASSEWGGSPSGGELFF. The CDR3 region has the DNA TGTGCCAGCAGTGAATGGGGCGGGAGCCCCTCCGGGGGGGAGCTGTTTTTT.

This clone has just one count. J is TRBJ2-5 and V is TRBV5-4, with a weak D call TRBD1 (6 bases). The CDR3 runs to 16 residues. V lost 3 bases and J lost 2, with 17 bases in between. Germline loops: CDR1 SGHNT, CDR2 YYREEE (reference sequence). The CDR3 DNA sequence: TGTGCCAGCAGCTCGGGCTTGGGGGCGATGCAAGAGACCCAGTACTTC. Encoded protein: CASSSGLGAMQETQYF.

The chain recombines TRBV24-1 with TRBJ1-6; D is unresolved. The V end lost 0 bases, the J end lost 7 bases, and 6 bases lay between the germline ends. From germline, CDR1 is KGHDR and CDR2 SFDVKD. This CDR3 region has 14 residues. As DNA, the CDR3 is TGTGCCACCAGTGATTTGCAGGTAAATTCACCCCTCCACTTT. Translated: CATSDLQVNSPLHF.

The V gene is TRBV9, the J gene TRBJ1-2; D is undetermined. The CDR3 loop spans 13 amino acids. Between the trimmed V and J ends, which lost 6 bases and 2 bases, there was a span of 11 bases. Germline V gives CDR1 SGDLS, CDR2 YYNGEE. CDR3 DNA sequence: TGTGCCAGCACTAAGGATTTCAACTATGGCTACACCTTC. This encodes CASTKDFNYGYTF.

This clone appeared a few times. The chain links TRBV4-1 to TRBJ2-6; no clear D gene. This CDR3 is built from 18 residues. Germline V CDR1 and CDR2: MGHRA, YSYEKL. Trimming took off 0 bases at V and 0 bases at J, with 12 bases between the two ends. CDR3 residues: CASSQDPWPGSGANVLTF. The CDR3 nucleotides are TGCGCCAGCAGCCAAGATCCGTGGCCTGGCTCTGGGGCCAACGTCCTGACTTTC.

This chain uses TRBV5-6 with TRBJ2-1; D ambiguous. CDR1 is SGHDT and CDR2 is YYEEEE in the germline V gene. Trimming shortened V by 3 bases and J by 0 bases, and 13 bases separated the two germline ends. The length of the CDR3 is 16 residues. DNA for the CDR3: TGTGCCAGCAGCTGGGCCATGGGGAACTCCTACAATGAGCAGTTCTTC. Protein sequence: CASSWAMGNSYNEQFF.

The chain joins TRBV3-1 (or the pseudogene TRBV3-2) to TRBJ1-1; TRBD1 matches 11 bases. The CDR3 spans 15 residues. The V and J ends lost 4 bases and 10 bases, in that order; junction bases with no gene match: 11. Germline-derived CDR1 and CDR2 are LGHDT and YNNKEL (reference sequence). The CDR3 spells CASSPRTGGLIRAFF. For the CDR3, the DNA is TGTGCCAGCAGCCCTCGGACAGGGGGCTTGATCAGAGCTTTCTTT.

The chain employs TRBV20-1 and TRBJ2-7, with D perhaps TRBD2 (5 bases). There are 16 residues in the CDR3. The V end was cut by 3 bases, the J end by 4 bases, with 22 bases between. Germline CDR1 and CDR2: DFQATT and SNEGSKA (reference sequence). The CDR3 sequence: CSASPSGSDTRYEQYF. CDR3 sequence (DNA): TGCAGTGCTAGTCCGTCGGGATCCGATACCCGATACGAGCAGTACTTC.

The count of this clone is one. CDR3 coding DNA: TGTGCCAGTAGTATTAGGGATGCTGCCTCTGGAAACACCATATATTTT. This gives the protein CASSIRDAASGNTIYF. The V and J genes are TRBV19 and TRBJ1-3; D ambiguous. Trimming cost V 3 bases and J 0 bases, with 12 bases left between them. Germline V gene lookup returns CDR1 LNHDA and CDR2 SQIVND (reference sequence). The CDR3 covers 16 residues.